A selection of T cell receptor beta chains follows, all from one sample in a study of CD8 T cells in ankylosing spondylitis. A single record per CDR3 protein comes from TCRdb applying MiXCR to the 5' RACE reads. The data show roughly 250,000 distinct CDR3 sequences, roughly a tenth seen once. Material: blood, either unsorted or a sorted T cell fraction (not recorded which). The receptors shown here come from a male donor with ankylosing spondylitis or in good health (not recorded which). The CDR3 runs from the conserved cysteine through the conserved F or W. D genes are given only for firm matches. Expanded clones get a size class; other rows say once, few or many, or leave the size out.

TGCGCCAGCAGCTTGGAGTTCAGAGCCTTGGGGACTGAAGCTTTCTTT	CASSLEFRALGTEAFF	many	.	TRBV5-1	TRBJ1-1
TGTGCCAGCAGCCAAGATTTGTATGATGAGCAGTTCTTC	CASSQDLYDEQFF	many	.	TRBV3-1	TRBJ2-1
TGTGCCAGCAGCCTACTTGGGGGGCCGAACACTGAAGCTTTCTTT	CASSLLGGPNTEAFF	few	.	TRBV7-2	TRBJ1-1
TGCAGTGCTAGACAACCCGGCCGCGAAGCTTTCTTT	CSARQPGREAFF	many	.	TRBV20-1	TRBJ1-1
TGTGCCTTCCGTCAGGGCCCTGATCAGCCCCAGCATTTT	CAFRQGPDQPQHF	few	.	TRBV30	TRBJ1-5
TGTGCCAGCAGCCTACGTCGAGGCTACGAGCAGTACTTC	CASSLRRGYEQYF	.	.	TRBV7-9	TRBJ2-7
TGTGCCAGCAGCCCGGACAGGGGAACGAATGAGCAGTTCTTC	CASSPDRGTNEQFF	many	TRBD1	TRBV7-9	TRBJ2-1
TGTGCCAGCAGCCAAGTGGATACGCAGTATTTT	CASSQVDTQYF	many	.	TRBV3-1	TRBJ2-3
TGTGCCAGCAGTTTAAGGCAGAGTACCGGGGAGCTGTTTTTT	CASSLRQSTGELFF	many	.	TRBV12-3/TRBV12-4	TRBJ2-2
TGTGCCAGCATGAGTGGGGCGCGCGACGAGCAGTACTTC	CASMSGARDEQYF	many	.	TRBV6-1	TRBJ2-7
TGTGCCAGCCAGGGGCAGGGTAATTCCTATGGCTACACCTTC	CASQGQGNSYGYTF	many	.	TRBV7-2	TRBJ1-2
TGTGCCAGCAGTGAAGCGGCCGGGGGACAGGGGTCCACCGCCTCCTACGAGCAGTACTTC	CASSEAAGGQGSTASYEQYF	many	TRBD1	TRBV25-1	TRBJ2-7
TGTGCCGCAAGCCAAACAACCAACAATGAGCAGTTCTTC	CAASQTTNNEQFF	many	.	TRBV30	TRBJ2-1
TGTGCCTGGAGTGGGACTATCTACCAAGAGACCCAGTACTTC	CAWSGTIYQETQYF	few	.	TRBV30	TRBJ2-5
TGTGCCTGGAGTGTACTTTCGAAAGATACGCAGTATTTT	CAWSVLSKDTQYF	many	.	TRBV30	TRBJ2-3
TGTGCCAGCAGCGGGACTTATCGGGGGAGGGTTTACAATGAGCAGTTCTTC	CASSGTYRGRVYNEQFF	.	TRBD2	TRBV7-9	TRBJ2-1
TGCGCCAGCAGCTTGGTACCGCGGGCCCCATACAATGAGCAGTTCTTC	CASSLVPRAPYNEQFF	many	.	TRBV5-1	TRBJ2-1
TGCAGCGTCGCCCACAGGGGGCCCAACACTGAAGCTTTCTTT	CSVAHRGPNTEAFF	many	TRBD1	TRBV29-1	TRBJ1-1
TGCGCCAGCAGTGTTAGCGGGGGTTTCGGGCAGTACTTC	CASSVSGGFGQYF	.	TRBD2	TRBV10-1	TRBJ2-7
TGCAGCGTTGATCTTAAAGGTGGAAACACCATATATTTT	CSVDLKGGNTIYF	many	.	TRBV29-1	TRBJ1-3
TGTGCCAGCAGTTTACAGGGGGCGTATGGCTACACCTTC	CASSLQGAYGYTF	many	TRBD1	TRBV2	TRBJ1-2
TGTGCCTGGAGTACCAGGGGGGACGAGCAGTACTTC	CAWSTRGDEQYF	.	.	TRBV30	TRBJ2-7
TGTGCCAGCAGCTCTGACAGGGGGTACGAGCAGTACTTC	CASSSDRGYEQYF	many	TRBD1	TRBV5-6	TRBJ2-7
TGCAGTGCTAGAGATCCGGGACTTCACAATGAGCAGTTCTTC	CSARDPGLHNEQFF	.	.	TRBV20-1	TRBJ2-1
TGTGCCAGCAGCTTGGGACAGGCGCACACCGGGGAGCTGTTTTTT	CASSLGQAHTGELFF	.	TRBD1	TRBV11-3	TRBJ2-2
TGTGCCAGCAGCCAAGTGGAACTAGCGGGAGTAGATACGCAGTATTTT	CASSQVELAGVDTQYF	.	TRBD2	TRBV4-2	TRBJ2-3
TGCGCCAGCGGGGGAGGGGACACTGAAGCTTTCTTT	CASGGGDTEAFF	many	.	TRBV5-1	TRBJ1-1
TGTGCCAGCAGCTTAGGGGGTACGCCGTACATTGGGAATCAGCCCCAGCATTTT	CASSLGGTPYIGNQPQHF	many	.	TRBV7-2	TRBJ1-5
TGTGCCTGGAGTACGCCGGGGGGTCTGAGAGATACGCAGTATTTT	CAWSTPGGLRDTQYF	few	TRBD2	TRBV30	TRBJ2-3
TGTGCCAGCAGGCAGGCGACTGGGACAGCCCACACTGAAGCTTTCTTT	CASRQATGTAHTEAFF	many	TRBD1	TRBV27	TRBJ1-1
TGTGCCAGCAGACAAGGGACAGGGAACGACGAGCAGTACTTC	CASRQGTGNDEQYF	many	TRBD1	TRBV12-3/TRBV12-4	TRBJ2-7
TGTGCCAGCAGCTTAGCAGGGGAAACGAATGGCTACACCTTC	CASSLAGETNGYTF	.	.	TRBV7-9	TRBJ1-2
TGTGCCAGCAGTTATCCGAGACCCGGCTACGAGCAGTACTTC	CASSYPRPGYEQYF	few	.	TRBV6-2/TRBV6-3	TRBJ2-7
TGTGCCAGCAGTGATCGGGGACAGTACCAGCCCCAGCATTTT	CASSDRGQYQPQHF	few	TRBD1	TRBV6-1	TRBJ1-5
TGCAGTGTGGCAAGGGGAGGCAATCAGCCCCAGCATTTT	CSVARGGNQPQHF	many	.	TRBV20-1	TRBJ1-5
TGTGCCAGCAGCCCCCTGGGTATCCTTGAAGCTTTCTTT	CASSPLGILEAFF	.	.	TRBV11-2	TRBJ1-1
TGTGCCAGCAGCCAAGAAGCGACGTATGGCTACACCTTC	CASSQEATYGYTF	many	.	TRBV14	TRBJ1-2
TGTGCCAGTACCCCCCTAAGCAGGGACCCCTACAATGAGCAGTTCTTC	CASTPLSRDPYNEQFF	few	.	TRBV19	TRBJ2-1
TGTGCCAGCAGCTTAAGTAGCGGGAGCCGCACAGATACGCAGTATTTT	CASSLSSGSRTDTQYF	few	.	TRBV21-1	TRBJ2-3
TGTGCCAGCAGCCAAGGGTCCGGACGCCCCTACGAGCAGTACTTC	CASSQGSGRPYEQYF	many	.	TRBV3-1	TRBJ2-7
TGTGCCACCAGCAGAGAACGAGTCGGGGAGCTGTTTTTT	CATSRERVGELFF	many	.	TRBV15	TRBJ2-2
TGTGCCAGCAGTTTGTTGCCGGGGGGCACAGATACGCAGTATTTT	CASSLLPGGTDTQYF	many	.	TRBV12-3/TRBV12-4	TRBJ2-3
TGTGCCTGGAGTGTACGTGGGAGAATGAACACCATATATTTT	CAWSVRGRMNTIYF	few	.	TRBV30	TRBJ1-3
TGTGCCAGCAGCCCCTCCCACGAGCAGTACTTC	CASSPSHEQYF	many	.	TRBV2	TRBJ2-7
TGTGCCAGCAGCAAAGCAGGGACAGGGACCCAAGAGACCCAGTACTTC	CASSKAGTGTQETQYF	many	.	TRBV21-1	TRBJ2-5
TGTGCCAGCAGCCCAGTCGGGAGAGTAAGCGAGCAGTACTTC	CASSPVGRVSEQYF	many	.	TRBV7-2	TRBJ2-7
TGTGCCAGCAGTCAAACAGGGGGCGCGGGCTATGGCTACACCTTC	CASSQTGGAGYGYTF	many	TRBD1	TRBV12-3/TRBV12-4	TRBJ1-2
TGTGCCTGGAGTGTAACCGTGCTAGGAGCCCAGCATTTT	CAWSVTVLGAQHF	few	.	TRBV30	TRBJ1-5